The 6 T cell receptor beta chains given below trace back to one sample, sequenced in a study of Graves' ophthalmopathy and Graves' hyperthyroidism. Using RNA transcripts, the TCR beta CDR3 regions were amplified. Amplification began with first-round RT-PCR using HTBI primers, then second-round multiplex PCR was performed. TCRdb used MiXCR to reprocess the multiplex PCR reads, holding one entry per CDR3 protein. Seen here are fewer than 400,000 distinct CDR3 sequences, about 17% observed once, and the top ten hold roughly 1.5%. Material: peripheral blood. These receptors came from a young woman with Graves' ophthalmopathy.

This clonotype was observed many times. The CDR3 DNA is TGTGCCTGGAGCTCAACCCAGGGTCGGCAAGAGACCCAGTACTTC. Translated: CAWSSTQGRQETQYF. This chain joins TRBV30 and TRBJ2-5; the D gene is possibly TRBD1 (5 bases). The CDR3 is 15 amino acids. Germline-derived CDR1 and CDR2 are GTSNPN and SVGIG (reference sequence). V lost 3 bases and J 2 bases, leaving 16 bases between the germline ends.

CDR3 DNA: TGTGCCAGCTCACCACGGGATGGCTGGGTGGAGACCCAGTACTTC. This encodes CASSPRDGWVETQYF. The J gene is TRBJ2-5, the V gene TRBV18; D gene uncertain. Deletions cut 1 base from V and 5 bases from J, with 14 bases between. The CDR3 sequence is 15 residues long. Looked up from germline, CDR1 is KGHSH and CDR2 is LQKENI.

This clonotype has a count of ten or more. The CDR3 DNA sequence: TGTGCCAGCAGCCCCCAAGGAATAGAGACCCAGTACTTC. The encoded protein is CASSPQGIETQYF. The genes are TRBV7-2 and TRBJ2-5, with D hard to call. CDR1 and CDR2 (germline): SGHTA, FQGNSA. The V gene lost 5 bases and the J gene lost 4 bases, with 11 bases spanning the gap. This CDR3 has 13 residues.

The genes are TRBV20-1 and TRBJ2-7; tentatively, D is TRBD2 (5 bases). CDR1 is DFQATT, CDR2 SNEGSKA, per germline (reference sequence). The CDR3 totals 12 residues. The V end lost 1 base, the J end lost 7 bases, and 11 bases lay between the germline ends. Here the CDR3 reads CSARGMPGEQYF. The CDR3, as DNA: TGCAGTGCTAGAGGTATGCCGGGAGAGCAGTACTTC.

Comments on this clonotype: One base away lies a much larger clone, so this may be a sequencing read error. The chain couples TRBV30 to TRBJ2-2; D is possibly TRBD1 (6 bases). Between the trimmed V and J ends, which lost 1 base and 6 bases, there was a span of 15 bases. The germline V gene encodes CDR1 GTSNPN and CDR2 SVGIG (reference sequence). The CDR3 has 15 residues. Written as DNA, the CDR3 is TGTGCCTGGAGTGGGGCTCCTGGGGGCCCCGGGGAGCTGTTTTTT. It encodes CAWSGAPGGPGELFF.

This chain connects TRBV18 to TRBJ1-1; perhaps TRBD1 as D (5 bases). V was pared by 4 bases and J by 6 bases, with 12 bases between. Germline V lookup: CDR1 KGHSH, CDR2 LQKENI. CDR3 length: 13 residues. CDR3 amino acids: CASSHRQPPEAFF. The DNA of the CDR3 is TGTGCCAGCTCACATCGACAGCCGCCTGAAGCTTTCTTT.